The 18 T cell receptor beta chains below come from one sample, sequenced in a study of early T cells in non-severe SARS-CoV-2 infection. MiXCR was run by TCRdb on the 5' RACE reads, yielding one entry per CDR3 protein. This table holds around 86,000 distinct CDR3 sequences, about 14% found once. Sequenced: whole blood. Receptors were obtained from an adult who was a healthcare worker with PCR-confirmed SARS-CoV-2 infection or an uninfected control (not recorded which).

Here the CDR3 reads CASSFVSGGPYNEQFF. CDR3 bases: TGTGCCAGCAGCTTCGTCAGCGGGGGGCCCTACAATGAGCAGTTCTTC. V gene TRBV5-4 combines with J gene TRBJ2-1; 9 bases match TRBD2. Trimming at V came to 2 bases and at J to 2 bases, leaving 5 bases not matched to a gene. The CDR3 has 16 amino acids. Germline lookup yields CDR1 SGHNT and CDR2 YYREEE (reference sequence).

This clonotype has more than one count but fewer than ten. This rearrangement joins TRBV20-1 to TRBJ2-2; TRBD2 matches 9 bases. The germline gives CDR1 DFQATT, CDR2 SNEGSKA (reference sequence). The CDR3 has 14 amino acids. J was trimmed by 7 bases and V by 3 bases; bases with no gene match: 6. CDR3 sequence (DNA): TGCAGTGCTAGGGAATTAGCGGGGGTCGGGGAGCTGTTTTTT. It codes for CSARELAGVGELFF.

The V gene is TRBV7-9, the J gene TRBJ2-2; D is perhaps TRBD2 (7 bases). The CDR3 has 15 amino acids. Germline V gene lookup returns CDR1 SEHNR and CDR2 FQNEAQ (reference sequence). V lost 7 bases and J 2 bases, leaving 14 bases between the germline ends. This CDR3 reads CASTTGRGNTGELFF. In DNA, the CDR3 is TGTGCCAGCACAACAGGGAGGGGTAACACCGGGGAGCTGTTTTTT.

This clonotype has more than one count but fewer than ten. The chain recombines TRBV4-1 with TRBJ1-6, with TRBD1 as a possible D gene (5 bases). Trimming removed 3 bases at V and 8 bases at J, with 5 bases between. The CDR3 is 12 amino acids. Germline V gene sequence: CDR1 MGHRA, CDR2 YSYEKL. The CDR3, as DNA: TGCGCCAGCAGCCAGGGGGATTCACCCCTCCACTTT. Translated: CASSQGDSPLHF.

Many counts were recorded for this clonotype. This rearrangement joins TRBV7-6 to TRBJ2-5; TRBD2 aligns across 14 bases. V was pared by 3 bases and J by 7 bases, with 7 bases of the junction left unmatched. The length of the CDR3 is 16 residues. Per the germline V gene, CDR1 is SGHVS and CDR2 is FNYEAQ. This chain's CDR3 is CASSLWTSGGTGTQYF. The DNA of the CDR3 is TGTGCCAGCAGCTTGTGGACTAGCGGGGGGACTGGGACCCAGTACTTC.

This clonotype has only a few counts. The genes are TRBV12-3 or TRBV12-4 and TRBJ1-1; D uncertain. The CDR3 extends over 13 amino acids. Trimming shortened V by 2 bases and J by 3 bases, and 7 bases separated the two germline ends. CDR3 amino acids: CASSLLSDTEAFF. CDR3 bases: TGTGCCAGCAGTTTACTTAGTGACACTGAAGCTTTCTTT.

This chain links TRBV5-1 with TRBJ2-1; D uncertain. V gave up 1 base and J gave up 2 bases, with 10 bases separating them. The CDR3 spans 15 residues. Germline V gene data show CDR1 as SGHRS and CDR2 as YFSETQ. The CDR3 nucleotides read TGCGCCAGCAGCTTGCTTTCCGTAACCTACAATGAGCAGTTCTTC. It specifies CASSLLSVTYNEQFF.

CDR3 residues: CASSRRGASAEQYV. CDR3 DNA sequence: TGTGCCAGCAGTCGCAGGGGGGCGTCGGCCGAGCAGTACGTC. The rearrangement uses TRBV2 and TRBJ2-7; a weak D match, TRBD1 (7 bases). Germline CDR1 SNHLY, CDR2 FYNNEI. V lost 5 bases to trimming and J lost 6 bases, with 17 bases between them. The CDR3 runs to 14 residues.

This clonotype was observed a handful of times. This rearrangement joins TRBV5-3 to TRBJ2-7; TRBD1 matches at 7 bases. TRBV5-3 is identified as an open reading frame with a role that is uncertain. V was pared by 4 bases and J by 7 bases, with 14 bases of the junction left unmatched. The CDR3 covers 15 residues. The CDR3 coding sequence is TGTGCCAGAAGCCGGACCCCGGGACAGTCAGGAGAGCAGTACGTC. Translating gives CARSRTPGQSGEQYV.

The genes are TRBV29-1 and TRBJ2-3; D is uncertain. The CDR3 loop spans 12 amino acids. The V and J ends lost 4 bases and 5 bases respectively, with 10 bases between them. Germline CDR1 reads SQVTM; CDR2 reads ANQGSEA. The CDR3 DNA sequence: TGCAGCGTTGTCCCAACCCAAGATACGCAGTATTTT. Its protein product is CSVVPTQDTQYF.

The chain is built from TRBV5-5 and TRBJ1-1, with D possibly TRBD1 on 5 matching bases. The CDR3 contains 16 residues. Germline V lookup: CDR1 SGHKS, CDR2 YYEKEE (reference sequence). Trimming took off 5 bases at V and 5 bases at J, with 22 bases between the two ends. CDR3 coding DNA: TGTGCCAGCAGGTATGATACAGGAAGAGTGGGAACTGAAGCTTTCTTT. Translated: CASRYDTGRVGTEAFF.

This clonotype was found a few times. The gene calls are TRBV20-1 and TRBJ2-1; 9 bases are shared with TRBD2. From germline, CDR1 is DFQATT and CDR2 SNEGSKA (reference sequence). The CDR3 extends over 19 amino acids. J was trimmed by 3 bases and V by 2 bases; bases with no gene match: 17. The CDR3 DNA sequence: TGCAGTGCTAGACCTGAAGGGCTAGCGGGGACGCAATTCTACAATGAGCAGTTCTTC. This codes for CSARPEGLAGTQFYNEQFF.

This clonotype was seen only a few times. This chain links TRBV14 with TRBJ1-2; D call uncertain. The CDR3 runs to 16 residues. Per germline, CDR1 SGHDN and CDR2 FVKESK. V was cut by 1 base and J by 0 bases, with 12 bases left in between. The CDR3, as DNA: TGTGCCAGCAGCCAAGCTTCGAAAGGTCCTAACTATGGCTACACCTTC. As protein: CASSQASKGPNYGYTF.

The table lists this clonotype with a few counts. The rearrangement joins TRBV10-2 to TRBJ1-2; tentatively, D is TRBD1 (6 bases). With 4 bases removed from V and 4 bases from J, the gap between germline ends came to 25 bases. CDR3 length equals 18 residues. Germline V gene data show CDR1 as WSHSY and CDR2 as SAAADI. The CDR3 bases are TGCGCCAGCAGTGGGGGGGATCAGGACAGAGGATTTTCCTATGGCTACACCTTC. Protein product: CASSGGDQDRGFSYGYTF.

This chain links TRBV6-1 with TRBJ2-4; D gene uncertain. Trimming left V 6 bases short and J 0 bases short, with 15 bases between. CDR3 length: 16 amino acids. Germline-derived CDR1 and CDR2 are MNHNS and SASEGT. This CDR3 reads CASRPQRVLAKNIQYF. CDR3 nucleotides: TGTGCCAGCAGGCCTCAACGGGTCCTAGCCAAAAACATTCAGTACTTC.

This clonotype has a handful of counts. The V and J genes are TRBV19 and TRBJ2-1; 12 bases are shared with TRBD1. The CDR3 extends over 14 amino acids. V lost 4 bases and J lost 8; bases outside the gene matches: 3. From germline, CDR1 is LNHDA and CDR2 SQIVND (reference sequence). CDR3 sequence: CASSKGQGAHEQFF. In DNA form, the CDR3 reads TGTGCCAGTAGTAAGGGACAGGGGGCCCATGAGCAGTTCTTC.

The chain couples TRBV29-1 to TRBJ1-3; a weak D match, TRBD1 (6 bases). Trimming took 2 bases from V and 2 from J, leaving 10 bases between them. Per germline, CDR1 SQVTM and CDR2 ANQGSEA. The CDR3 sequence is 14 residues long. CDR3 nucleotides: TGCAGCGTTGAAAGGGCAGGGGCTGGAAACACCATATATTTT. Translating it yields CSVERAGAGNTIYF.

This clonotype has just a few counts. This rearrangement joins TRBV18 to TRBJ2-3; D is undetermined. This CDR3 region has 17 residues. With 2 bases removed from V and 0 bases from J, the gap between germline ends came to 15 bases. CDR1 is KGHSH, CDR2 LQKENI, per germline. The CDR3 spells CASSPAPQLPSTDTQYF. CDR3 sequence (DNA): TGTGCCAGCTCACCAGCCCCTCAACTACCTAGCACAGATACGCAGTATTTT.